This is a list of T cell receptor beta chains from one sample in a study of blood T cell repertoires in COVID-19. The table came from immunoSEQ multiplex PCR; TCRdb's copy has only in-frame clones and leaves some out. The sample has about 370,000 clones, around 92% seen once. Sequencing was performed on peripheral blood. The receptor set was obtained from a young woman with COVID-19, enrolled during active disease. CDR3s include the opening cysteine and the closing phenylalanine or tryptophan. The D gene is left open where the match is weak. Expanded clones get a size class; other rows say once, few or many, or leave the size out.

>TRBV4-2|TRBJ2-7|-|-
TGTGCCAGCAGCCAAGATCTAGCACGCGAGCAGTACTTC
CASSQDLAREQYF
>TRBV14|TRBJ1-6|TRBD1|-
TGTGCCAGCAGCCCGACCGGGGACAGCTCTTCACCCCTCCACTTT
CASSPTGDSSSPLHF
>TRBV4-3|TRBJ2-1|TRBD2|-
TGCGCCAGCAGCCCAACGGGACTAAACAATGAGCAGTTCTTC
CASSPTGLNNEQFF
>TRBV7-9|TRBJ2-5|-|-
TGTGCCAGCAGCTCGTACCGTTCTGGGGCAGGTTATCAGGCAGAGACCCAGTACTTC
CASSSYRSGAGYQAETQYF
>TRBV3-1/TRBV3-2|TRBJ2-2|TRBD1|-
TGTGCCAGCAGGGAAGGACAGGGGGCGAACACCGGGGAGCTGTTTTTT
CASREGQGANTGELFF
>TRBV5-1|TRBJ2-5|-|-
TGCGCCAGCAGCTTGGCCTTACAGGCGTCTCAAGAGACCCAGTACTTC
CASSLALQASQETQYF
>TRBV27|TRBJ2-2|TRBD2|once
TGTGCCAGCAGTTTATCGAGGGGACTAGCGTTCACCGGGGAGCTGTTTTTT
CASSLSRGLAFTGELFF
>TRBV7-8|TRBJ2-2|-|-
TGTGCCAGCAGCTCACCTAAAGCGGAGCCGAACACCGGGGAGCTGTTTTTT
CASSSPKAEPNTGELFF
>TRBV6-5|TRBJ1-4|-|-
TGTGCCAGCGGCAGAAATGAAAAACTGTTTTTT
CASGRNEKLFF
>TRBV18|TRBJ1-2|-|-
TGTGCCAGCTCACCGCCAGATAATAACTATGGCTACACCTTC
CASSPPDNNYGYTF
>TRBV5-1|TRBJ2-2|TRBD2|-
TGCGCCAGCAGCTTGCTCACTAGCGGGACGTCCGGGGAGCTGTTTTTT
CASSLLTSGTSGELFF
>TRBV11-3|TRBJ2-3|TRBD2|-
TGTGCCGGGAAAGCGGGAGGCACAGATACGCAGTATTTT
CAGKAGGTDTQYF
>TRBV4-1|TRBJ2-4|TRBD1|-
TGCGCCAGCAGCCAAGGAGGGACAGTCAAAAACATTCAGTACTTC
CASSQGGTVKNIQYF
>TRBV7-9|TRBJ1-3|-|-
TGTGCCAGCAGCCCCCGAGCAAGAATCACCGACTCTGGAAACACCATATATTTT
CASSPRARITDSGNTIYF
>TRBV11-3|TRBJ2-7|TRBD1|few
TGTGCCAGCAGCCCCCAGCCCGGGACAGACTACGAGCAGTACTTC
CASSPQPGTDYEQYF
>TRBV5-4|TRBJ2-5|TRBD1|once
TGTGCCAGCAGCCTTCCAGGCAGGGGGAGAGGAGAGACCCAGTACTTC
CASSLPGRGRGETQYF
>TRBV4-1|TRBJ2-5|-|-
TGCGCCAGCAGCCTTCTGGTAGACTCATCCCAAGAGACCCAGTACTTC
CASSLLVDSSQETQYF
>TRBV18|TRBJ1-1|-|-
TGTGCCAGCTCACCACAGAACGCAGGGACAACGAACACTGAAGCTTTCTTT
CASSPQNAGTTNTEAFF
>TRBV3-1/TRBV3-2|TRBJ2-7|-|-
TGTGCCAGCAGCCAAGATCGGACGCGGGTTGCCTACGAGCAGTACTTC
CASSQDRTRVAYEQYF
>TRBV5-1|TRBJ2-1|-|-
TGCGCCAGCAGCTTTGGGCCAGACAGTAGCTCCTACAATGAGCAGTTCTTC
CASSFGPDSSSYNEQFF
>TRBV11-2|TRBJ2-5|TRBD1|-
TGTGCCAGCAGCGGGGACAGGGGGTACCAAGAGACCCAGTACTTC
CASSGDRGYQETQYF
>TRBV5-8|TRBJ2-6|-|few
TGTGCCAGCAGCTTGGATCCGACAGGGCGGGGCGCCGGGGCCAACGTCCTGACTTTC
CASSLDPTGRGAGANVLTF
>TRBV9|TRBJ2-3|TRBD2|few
TGTGCCAGCAGCGCGCTAGCGGGAGATACGCAGTATTTT
CASSALAGDTQYF
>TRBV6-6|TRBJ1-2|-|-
TGTGCCAGCAGTTACGGAAGGGGCTCTCCTAACTATGGCTACACCTTC
CASSYGRGSPNYGYTF
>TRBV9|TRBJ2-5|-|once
TGTGCCAGCAGCCCGACCGGGACTTATCAAGAGACCCAGTACTTC
CASSPTGTYQETQYF
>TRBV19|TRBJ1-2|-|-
TGTGCCAGTACCTCCCGGGGGGCACCTAACTATGGCTACACCTTC
CASTSRGAPNYGYTF
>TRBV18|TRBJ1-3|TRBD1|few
TGTGCCAGCTCACCGGGACAGGGGAGCGGAAACACCATATATTTT
CASSPGQGSGNTIYF
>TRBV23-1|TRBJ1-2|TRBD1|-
TGCGCCAGCACTGAGACAGGGTGGGATTGCTATGGCTACACCTTC
CASTETGWDCYGYTF
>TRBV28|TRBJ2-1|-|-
TGTGCCAGCAGTTTTCAGCGCAATGAGCAGTTCTTC
CASSFQRNEQFF
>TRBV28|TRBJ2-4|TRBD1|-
TGTGCCAGCAGTCTGACAGGGGTCGCCAAAAACATTCAGTACTTC
CASSLTGVAKNIQYF
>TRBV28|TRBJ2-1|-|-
TGTGCCAGCACACCCGGTGGGGGGAGTGAGCAGTTCTTC
CASTPGGGSEQFF
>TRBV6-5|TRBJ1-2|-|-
TGTGCCAGCAGAGCTGAATACAGGGCGGACTATGGCTACACCTTC
CASRAEYRADYGYTF
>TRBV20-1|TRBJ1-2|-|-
TGCAGTGCCCCCGGGGTGGATGGCTACACCTTC
CSAPGVDGYTF
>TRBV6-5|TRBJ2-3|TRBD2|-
TGTGCCAGCGGGCGGACTAGCGGACCCACAGATACGCAGTATTTT
CASGRTSGPTDTQYF
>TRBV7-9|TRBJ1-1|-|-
TGTGCCAGCAGCTCAAGAGGGGGGGCGCGTGTTACTACTGAAGCTTTCTTT
CASSSRGGARVTTEAFF
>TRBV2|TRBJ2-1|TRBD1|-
TGTGCCAGCAGTGAAGAGGGGGCGGTGGTAAATGAGCAGTTCTTC
CASSEEGAVVNEQFF